This passage covers 10 T cell receptor beta chains from one sample sequenced in a study of T cell changes during pregnancy in multiple sclerosis. Some clones are missing from TCRdb's copy, which holds only in-frame ones; the method was immunoSEQ multiplex PCR. The sample contains under 55,000 clones, 85% to 90% of which appear only once. The sequenced sample was peripheral blood, obtained in the first trimester of pregnancy. All receptors derive from a female donor with multiple sclerosis, enrolled in a pregnancy study.

The rearrangement uses TRBV6-6 and TRBJ1-4; TRBD1 matches 9 bases. The CDR3 extends over 14 amino acids. V was clipped by 7 bases and J by 7 bases; unmatched bases: 7. From germline, CDR1 is MNHNY and CDR2 SVGAGI (reference sequence). The CDR3 protein is CASNNRGLGEKLFF. The CDR3 DNA reads as TGTGCCAGCAACAACAGGGGGCTTGGTGAAAAACTGTTTTTT.

The rearrangement uses TRBV2 and TRBJ1-2; unclear D gene. CDR3 length equals 15 residues. The V end lost 3 bases, the J end lost 0 bases, and 11 bases lay between the germline ends. Germline V gives CDR1 SNHLY, CDR2 FYNNEI. CDR3 residues: CASSDAAVTNYGYTF. The DNA for the CDR3 is TGTGCCAGCAGTGATGCGGCAGTTACTAACTATGGCTACACCTTC.

This clone was observed a single time. CDR3 coding DNA: TGTGCCAGCAGCTTGGAGGTGGGGCGGGACTACACCTTC. It translates to CASSLEVGRDYTF. The V call is TRBV7-9, the J call TRBJ1-2; tentatively, D is TRBD1 (5 bases). Germline CDR1 is SEHNR and CDR2 is FQNEAQ (reference sequence). Trimming took 3 bases from V and 10 from J, leaving 15 bases between them. CDR3 length equals 13 residues.

The V call is TRBV29-1, the J call TRBJ1-3; D is perhaps TRBD1 (5 bases). Germline CDR1 is SQVTM and CDR2 is ANQGSEA. CDR3 length equals 14 residues. V lost 7 bases to trimming and J lost 2 bases, with 15 bases between them. CDR3 bases: TGCAGCGCGGTGGGGGGATTGGCTGGAAACACCATATATTTT. It is translated as CSAVGGLAGNTIYF.

A note on this clone: The sample contains more than one DNA sequence encoding this CDR3. CDR3 nucleotides: TGTGCCAGCAGCTCTCAAGGTCCTAGCTATGGCTACACCTTC. As protein: CASSSQGPSYGYTF. The V call is TRBV11-2, the J call TRBJ1-2; the D is unclear. Trimming left V 4 bases short and J 4 bases short, with 13 bases between. There are 14 residues in the CDR3. Germline V lookup: CDR1 SGHAT, CDR2 FQNNGV.

The chain carries TRBV7-8 and TRBJ1-1; D perhaps matches TRBD1 (5 bases). Germline V gives CDR1 SGHVS, CDR2 FQNEAQ. This CDR3 is 15 amino acids long. Trimming took 5 bases from V and 1 from J, leaving 14 bases between them. The DNA of the CDR3 is TGTGCCAGCAGCGGGTCTAGGGGTGGGAACACTGAAGCTTTCTTT. It specifies CASSGSRGGNTEAFF.

This CDR3 reads CASRETGRSYEQYF. The CDR3 DNA reads TGTGCCAGCAGAGAAACAGGCCGCTCCTACGAGCAGTACTTC. This chain uses TRBV28 with TRBJ2-7; D perhaps matches TRBD1 (5 bases). The germline V gene encodes CDR1 MDHEN and CDR2 SYDVKM. The CDR3 is 14 residues long. V lost 6 bases and J 0 bases, leaving 12 bases between the germline ends.

CDR3 sequence (DNA): TGTGCCAGCAAAAAACAGGGGGGCACTGAAGCTTTCTTT. Encoded protein: CASKKQGGTEAFF. The rearrangement links TRBV27 to TRBJ1-1; 8 positions agree with TRBD1. V trimming: 7 bases; J trimming: 4 bases; junction bases outside the gene matches: 5. This CDR3 spans 13 amino acids. Germline loops: CDR1 MNHEY, CDR2 SMNVEV (reference sequence).

V and J are TRBV19 and TRBJ1-4, with TRBD1 identical over 8 bases. The CDR3 covers 15 residues. Per germline, CDR1 LNHDA and CDR2 SQIVND (reference sequence). The ends lost 4 bases at V and 7 bases at J; junction bases unmatched: 8. CDR3 DNA sequence: TGTGCCAGTAGTACATTACAGGGGGGAAGTGAAAAACTGTTTTTT. Its protein is CASSTLQGGSEKLFF.

The chain couples TRBV5-1 to TRBJ1-4; perhaps TRBD1 as D (6 bases). Trimming left V 4 bases short and J 7 bases short, with 20 bases between. CDR3 length equals 16 residues. The germline V gene encodes CDR1 SGHRS and CDR2 YFSETQ. The CDR3 here is CASSQSAGGRGEKLFF. The CDR3 region has the DNA TGCGCCAGCAGCCAATCGGCGGGGGGCAGGGGTGAAAAACTGTTTTTT. Together with reference TRBV5-1 and TRBJ1-4, the CDR3 gives the full variable domain: KAGVTQTPRYLIKTRGQQVTLSCSPISGHRSVSWYQQTPGQGLQFLFEYFSETQRNKGNFPGRFSGRQFSNSRSEMNVSTLELGDSALYLCASSQSAGGRGEKLFFGSGTQLSVL.